This T cell receptor (beta chain) appears in the sequencing data of a study of T-cell reconstitution after alpha-beta-depleted transplantation in children. Unique molecular identifiers were used to barcode this TCRbeta library. From the PCR reads, TCRdb called clonotypes with MiXCR, one entry per CDR3 protein. The sample holds some 70,000 distinct CDR3 sequences, around 4.7% seen once. V lost 2 bases and J lost 5, with 15 bases in between. This CDR3 contains 15 residues. The germline CDR1 and CDR2 sequences are SGHTA and FQGTGA. This clonotype was seen many times. The sequencing here drew on PBMCs, mostly from graft donor cells, taken 180 days after TCRalphabeta/CD19-depleted stem cell transplant. This TCR was sampled from a boy younger than two who had a stem cell transplant for acute myeloid leukemia, so the T cells may come from the graft donor. This chain joins TRBV7-3 and TRBJ1-1, with D perhaps TRBD1 (6 bases). The CDR3 sequence: CASSLLAGDGTEAFF. The CDR3 DNA is TGTGCCAGCAGCTTATTAGCAGGGGATGGGACTGAAGCTTTCTTT. Full variable domain (rest looked up from reference TRBV7-3 and TRBJ1-1): GAGVSQTPSNKVTEKGKYVELRCDPISGHTALYWYRQSLGQGPEFLIYFQGTGAADDSGLPNDRFFAVRPEGSVSTLKIQRTERGDSAVYLCASSLLAGDGTEAFFGQGTRLTVV.